The clone carrying this T cell receptor (beta chain) was counted a few times. TCRdb reprocessed the 5' RACE reads with MiXCR, giving one entry per CDR3 protein. The table includes approximately 60,000 distinct CDR3 sequences, around a fifth detected once. The sequenced material came from memory CD4+ T cells sorted from a lymph node. Documented subset: memory CD4+ T cells, CD4+CD45RO+CD25-. The sequence came from a female donor with breast cancer.

DNA for the CDR3: TGTGCCAGCAGCTCAAAAAAGCAAACAGGGTACAATGAGCAGTTCTTC. The encoded protein is CASSSKKQTGYNEQFF. V is TRBV7-6 and J is TRBJ2-1, with D maybe TRBD1 (6 bases). The ends were cut back, 4 bases at V and 4 bases at J, with 17 bases in the middle. Germline assignment: CDR1 SGHVS and CDR2 FNYEAQ. This CDR3 is built from 16 residues.